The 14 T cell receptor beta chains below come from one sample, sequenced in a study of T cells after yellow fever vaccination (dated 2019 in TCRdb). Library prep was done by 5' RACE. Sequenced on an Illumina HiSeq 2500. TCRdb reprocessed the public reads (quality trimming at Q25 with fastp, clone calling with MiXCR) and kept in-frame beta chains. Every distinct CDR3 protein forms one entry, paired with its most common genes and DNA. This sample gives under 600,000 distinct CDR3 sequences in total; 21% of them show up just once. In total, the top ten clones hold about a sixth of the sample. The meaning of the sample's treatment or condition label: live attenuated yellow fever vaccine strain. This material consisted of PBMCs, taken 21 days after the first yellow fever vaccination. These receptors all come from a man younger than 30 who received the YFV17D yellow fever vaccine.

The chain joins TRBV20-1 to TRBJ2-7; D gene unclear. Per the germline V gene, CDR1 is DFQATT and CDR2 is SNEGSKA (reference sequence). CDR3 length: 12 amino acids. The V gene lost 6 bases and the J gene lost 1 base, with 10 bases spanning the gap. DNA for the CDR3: TGCAGTGCCACCGACGGATCCTACGAGCAGTACTTC. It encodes CSATDGSYEQYF.

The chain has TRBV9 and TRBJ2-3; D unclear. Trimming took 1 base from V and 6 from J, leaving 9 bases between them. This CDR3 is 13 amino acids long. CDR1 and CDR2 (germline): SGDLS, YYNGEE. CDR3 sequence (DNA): TGTGCCAGCAGCGTAAGAATGGCGGATACGCAGTATTTT. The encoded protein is CASSVRMADTQYF.

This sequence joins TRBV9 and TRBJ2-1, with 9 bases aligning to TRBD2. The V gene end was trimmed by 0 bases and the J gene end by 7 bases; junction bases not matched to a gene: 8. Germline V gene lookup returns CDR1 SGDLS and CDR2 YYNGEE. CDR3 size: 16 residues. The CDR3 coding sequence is TGTGCCAGCAGCGTAGCTACCAGCGGGGGGAGGAATGAGCAGTTCTTC. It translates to CASSVATSGGRNEQFF.

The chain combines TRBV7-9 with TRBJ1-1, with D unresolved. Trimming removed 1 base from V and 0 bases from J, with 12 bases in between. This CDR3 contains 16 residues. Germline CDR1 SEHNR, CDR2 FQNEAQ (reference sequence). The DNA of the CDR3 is TGTGCCAGCAGCTTAGAGTCAGCAACGATGAACACTGAAGCTTTCTTT. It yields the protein CASSLESATMNTEAFF.

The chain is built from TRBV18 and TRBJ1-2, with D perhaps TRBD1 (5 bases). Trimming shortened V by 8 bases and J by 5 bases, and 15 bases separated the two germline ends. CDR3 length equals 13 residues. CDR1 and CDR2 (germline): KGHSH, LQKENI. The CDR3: CASTRQGGYGYTF. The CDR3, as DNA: TGTGCCAGCACCAGGCAGGGTGGATATGGCTACACCTTC.

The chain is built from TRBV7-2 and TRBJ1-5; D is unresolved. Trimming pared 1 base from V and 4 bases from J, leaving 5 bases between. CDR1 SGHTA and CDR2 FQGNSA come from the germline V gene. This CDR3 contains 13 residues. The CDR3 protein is CASSLVDNQPQHF. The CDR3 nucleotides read TGTGCCAGCAGCTTAGTGGATAATCAGCCCCAGCATTTT.

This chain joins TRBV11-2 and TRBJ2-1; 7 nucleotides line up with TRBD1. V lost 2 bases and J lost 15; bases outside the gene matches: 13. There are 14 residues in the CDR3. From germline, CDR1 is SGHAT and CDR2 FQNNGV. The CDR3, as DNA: TGTGCCAGCAGCTTAACTCCCCGGGACAGCAAGGTGTTCTTC. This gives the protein CASSLTPRDSKVFF.

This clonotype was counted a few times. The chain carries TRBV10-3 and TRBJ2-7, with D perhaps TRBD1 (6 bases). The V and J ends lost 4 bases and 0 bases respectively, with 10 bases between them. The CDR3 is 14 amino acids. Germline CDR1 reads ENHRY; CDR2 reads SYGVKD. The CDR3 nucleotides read TGTGCCATCAGTGCGGCCAGGGGCTCCTACGAGCAGTACTTC. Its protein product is CAISAARGSYEQYF.

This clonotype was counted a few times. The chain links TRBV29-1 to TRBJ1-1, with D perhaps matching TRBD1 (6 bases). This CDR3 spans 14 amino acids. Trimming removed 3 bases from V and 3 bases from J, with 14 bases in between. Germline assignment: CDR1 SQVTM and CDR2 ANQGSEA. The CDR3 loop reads CSVDGAGVYTEAFF. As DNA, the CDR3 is TGCAGCGTTGATGGGGCAGGGGTTTACACTGAAGCTTTCTTT.

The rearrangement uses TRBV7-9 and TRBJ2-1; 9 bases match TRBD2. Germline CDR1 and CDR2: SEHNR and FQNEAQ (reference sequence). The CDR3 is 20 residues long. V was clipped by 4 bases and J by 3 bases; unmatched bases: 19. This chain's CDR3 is CASSSITGTSPKKLYNEQFF. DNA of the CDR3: TGTGCCAGCAGCTCTATTACCGGGACTAGCCCGAAAAAACTCTACAATGAGCAGTTCTTC.

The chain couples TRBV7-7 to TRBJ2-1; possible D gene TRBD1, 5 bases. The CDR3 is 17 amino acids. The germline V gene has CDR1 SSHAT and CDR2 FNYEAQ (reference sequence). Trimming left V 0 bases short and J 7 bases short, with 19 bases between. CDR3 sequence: CASSLAPGRARWNEQFF. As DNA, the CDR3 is TGTGCCAGCAGCTTAGCCCCGGGCAGGGCGAGATGGAATGAGCAGTTCTTC.

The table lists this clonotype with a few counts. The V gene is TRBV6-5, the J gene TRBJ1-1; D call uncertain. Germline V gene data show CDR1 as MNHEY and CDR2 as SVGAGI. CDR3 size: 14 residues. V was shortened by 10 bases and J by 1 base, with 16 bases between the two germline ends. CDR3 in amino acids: CATNFLVGNTEAFF. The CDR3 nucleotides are TGTGCCACCAATTTCTTGGTTGGGAACACTGAAGCTTTCTTT.

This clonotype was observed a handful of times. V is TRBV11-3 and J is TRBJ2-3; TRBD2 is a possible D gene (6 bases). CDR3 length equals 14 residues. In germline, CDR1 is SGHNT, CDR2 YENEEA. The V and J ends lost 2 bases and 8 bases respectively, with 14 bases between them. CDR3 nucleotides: TGTGCCAGCAGCTTAAGTGGGGGGTCCGGTACGCAGTATTTT. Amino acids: CASSLSGGSGTQYF.

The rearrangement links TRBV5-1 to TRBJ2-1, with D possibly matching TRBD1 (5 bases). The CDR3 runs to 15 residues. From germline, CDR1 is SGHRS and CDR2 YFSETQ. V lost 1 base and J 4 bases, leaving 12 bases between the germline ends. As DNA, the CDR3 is TGCGCCAGCAGCTTGAGGCCAGGGAAATACAATGAGCAGTTCTTC. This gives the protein CASSLRPGKYNEQFF. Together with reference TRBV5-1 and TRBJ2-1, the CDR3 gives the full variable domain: KAGVTQTPRYLIKTRGQQVTLSCSPISGHRSVSWYQQTPGQGLQFLFEYFSETQRNKGNFPGRFSGRQFSNSRSEMNVSTLELGDSALYLCASSLRPGKYNEQFFGPGTRLTVL.